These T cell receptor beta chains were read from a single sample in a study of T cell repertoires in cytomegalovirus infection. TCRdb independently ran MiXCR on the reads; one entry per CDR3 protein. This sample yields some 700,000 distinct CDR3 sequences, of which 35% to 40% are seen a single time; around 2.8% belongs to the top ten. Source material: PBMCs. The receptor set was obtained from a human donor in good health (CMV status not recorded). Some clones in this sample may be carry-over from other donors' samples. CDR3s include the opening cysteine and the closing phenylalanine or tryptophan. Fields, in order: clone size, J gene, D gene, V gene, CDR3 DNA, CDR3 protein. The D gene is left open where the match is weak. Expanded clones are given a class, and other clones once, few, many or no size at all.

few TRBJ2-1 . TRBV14 TGTGCCAGCAGCAAGTTAAGGGACAATGAGCAGTTCTTC CASSKLRDNEQFF
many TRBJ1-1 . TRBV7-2 TGTGCCAGCAGCTTTTGGGGGACGGCTGAAGCTTTCTTT CASSFWGTAEAFF
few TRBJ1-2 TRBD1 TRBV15 TGTGCCACCAGTAACCGACAGGGGAAAAGCTCGTCGGGCTATGGCTACACCTTC CATSNRQGKSSSGYGYTF
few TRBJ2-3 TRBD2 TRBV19 TGTGCCAGTAGTATCAGGAGCGGGGGCACAGATACGCAGTATTTT CASSIRSGGTDTQYF
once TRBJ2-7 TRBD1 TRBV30 TGTGCCTGGAGTATCGGGACAGGGGGGCGCGACGAGCAGTACTTC CAWSIGTGGRDEQYF
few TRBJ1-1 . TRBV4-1 TGCGCCAGCAGCGATCGGACAGCGATGAACACTGAAGCTTTCTTT CASSDRTAMNTEAFF
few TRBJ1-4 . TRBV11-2 TGTGCCAGCAGCCGCGGGACAAGGTCAACTAATGAAAAACTGTTTTTT CASSRGTRSTNEKLFF
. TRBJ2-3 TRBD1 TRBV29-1 TGCAGCGTCGACGGGCAGGGGGCAGATACGCAGTATTTT CSVDGQGADTQYF
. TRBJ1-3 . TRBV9 TGTGCCAGCAGCGTAGCCGGGACACAGGCGGGAAACACCATATATTTT CASSVAGTQAGNTIYF
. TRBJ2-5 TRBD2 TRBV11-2 TGTGCCAGCAGCTTAGATGGGACTAGCGGGGGGCTGCAAGAGACCCAGTACTTC CASSLDGTSGGLQETQYF
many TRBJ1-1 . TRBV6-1 TGTGCCAGCAGAACTAATAGACAGCTGAACACTGAAGCTTTCTTT CASRTNRQLNTEAFF
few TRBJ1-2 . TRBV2 TGTGCCAGCAGTGAACTACAGGGTGGATATGGCTACACCTTC CASSELQGGYGYTF
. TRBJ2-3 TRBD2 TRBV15 TGTGCCACCAGCAGAAAAGTAGCGGGGGGCCGCACAGATACGCAGTATTTT CATSRKVAGGRTDTQYF
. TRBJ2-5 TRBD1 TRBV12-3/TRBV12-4 TGTGCCAGCAGCCTTGGGACAGGGTGGCAAGAGACCCAGTACTTC CASSLGTGWQETQYF
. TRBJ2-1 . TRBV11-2 TGTGCCAGCAGCTTAAGAGAGGGCAATGAGCAGTTCTTC CASSLREGNEQFF
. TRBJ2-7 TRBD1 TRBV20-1 TGCAGTGCTAAAAGGGGGCTCTACGAGCAGTACTTC CSAKRGLYEQYF
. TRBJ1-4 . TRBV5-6 TGTGCCAGCAGCTTGGCGAGGAGGGAAAAACTGTTTTTT CASSLARREKLFF
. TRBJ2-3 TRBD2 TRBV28 TGTGCCAGCAGTACCCCGGGGGGGAGCACAGATACGCAGTATTTT CASSTPGGSTDTQYF
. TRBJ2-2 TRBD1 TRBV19 TGTGCCAGTAGTTCGGGACAGGGTTGGACCGGGGAGCTGTTTTTT CASSSGQGWTGELFF
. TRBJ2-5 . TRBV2 TGTGCCAGCAGCGCAGGGACGGCTAGCCAGTACTTC CASSAGTASQYF
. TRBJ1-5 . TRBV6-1 TGTGCCGGCTCCATCGGACTGAGCTATCAGCCCCAGCATTTT CAGSIGLSYQPQHF
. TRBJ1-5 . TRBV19 TGTGTCAGTAGCACAGGTTTCAATAGCAATCAGCCCCAGCATTTT CVSSTGFNSNQPQHF
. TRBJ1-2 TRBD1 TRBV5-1 TGCGCCAGCAGCTTGGATCAGGGGGCGGCTCGAGGCTACACCTTC CASSLDQGAARGYTF
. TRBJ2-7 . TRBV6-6 TGTGCCAGCAGTCGGAGCAGGGGGGTTGCATCCTACGAGCAGTACTTC CASSRSRGVASYEQYF
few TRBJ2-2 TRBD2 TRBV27 TGTGCCAGCCTCCCCCGCCTGACTAGCGGCACCGGGGAGCTGTTTTTT CASLPRLTSGTGELFF
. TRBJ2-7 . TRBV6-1 TGTGCCAGCAGTGAAGTCATAGGCTCCGTGCAGTACTTC CASSEVIGSVQYF
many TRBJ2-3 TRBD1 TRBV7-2 TGTGCCAGCAGCTCGCGGACAGGGCTGGCAGATACGCAGTATTTT CASSSRTGLADTQYF
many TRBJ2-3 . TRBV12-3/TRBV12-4 TGTGCCAGCAGTTTGGGCGGGGGCAGCACAGATACGCAGTATTTT CASSLGGGSTDTQYF
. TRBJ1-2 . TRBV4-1 TGCGCCAGCAGCCAAGCGGGGGCAGGGGTCTATGGCTACACCTTC CASSQAGAGVYGYTF
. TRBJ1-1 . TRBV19 TGTGCCAGTAGTATAGAGGCCAGTAAATTCATGAACACTGAAGCTTTCTTT CASSIEASKFMNTEAFF
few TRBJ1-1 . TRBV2 TGTGCCAGCAGTGAAAAACGCAAAGGGAACACTGAAGCTTTCTTT CASSEKRKGNTEAFF
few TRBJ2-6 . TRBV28 TGTGCCAGCAGTACGATAACAGGGACCTTTGTTGTTGGCTCTGGGGCCAACGTCCTGACTTTC CASSTITGTFVVGSGANVLTF
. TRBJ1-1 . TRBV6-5 TGTGCCAGCAGTTATCACAGCTTAATGAACACTGAAGCTTTCTTT CASSYHSLMNTEAFF
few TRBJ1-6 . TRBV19 TGTGCCAGTAACTGGGACGGAGAGAATTCACCCCTCCACTTT CASNWDGENSPLHF
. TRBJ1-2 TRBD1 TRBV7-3 TGTGCCAGCAGCCAGACAGGGTCCCATGGCTACACCTTC CASSQTGSHGYTF
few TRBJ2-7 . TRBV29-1 TGCAGCGCGAACAGGGATTACGAGCAGTACTTC CSANRDYEQYF
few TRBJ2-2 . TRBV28 TGTGCCAGCAGTACAACCCCGACAGGCTCCCCCGGGGAGCTGTTTTTT CASSTTPTGSPGELFF
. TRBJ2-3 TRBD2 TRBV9 TGTGCCAGCGGGGATAAGCGGGGGAGCACAGATACGCAGTATTTT CASGDKRGSTDTQYF
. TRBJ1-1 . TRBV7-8 TGTGCCAGCAGCTTACAAGACTCGCGATTGAACACTGAAGCTTTCTTT CASSLQDSRLNTEAFF
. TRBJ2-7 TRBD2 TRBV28 TGTGCCAGCAGTTTCCCTACAGGTAGTTTTTGGACTAGCGGGGGGAAGAGCTCCTACGAGCAGTACTTC CASSFPTGSFWTSGGKSSYEQYF
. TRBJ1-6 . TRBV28 TGTGCCAGCAGTTTACCCGGGAGTGAGAATTCACCCCTCCACTTT CASSLPGSENSPLHF
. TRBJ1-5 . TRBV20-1 TGCAGTGCTAGAGCCCTATTTTTAAAGGGGGGGGATCAGCCCCAGCATTTT CSARALFLKGGDQPQHF
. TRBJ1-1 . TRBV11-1 TGTGCCAGCAGCCAGACAGCGGACACTGAAGCTTTCTTT CASSQTADTEAFF
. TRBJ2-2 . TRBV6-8 TGTGCCAGTATTGGTGCAGGGGACAACACCGGGGAGCTGTTTTTT CASIGAGDNTGELFF
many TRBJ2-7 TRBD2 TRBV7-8 TGTGCCAGCAGCTTCTGGGGGGGTTCCTACGAGCAGTACTTC CASSFWGGSYEQYF
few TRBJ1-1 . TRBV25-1 TGTGCCAGCAGTGAATCCGCCCTGGGAGGGACTGAAGCTTTCTTT CASSESALGGTEAFF
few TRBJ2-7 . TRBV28 TGTGCCAGCTTTGGAACCTACGAGCAGTACTTC CASFGTYEQYF
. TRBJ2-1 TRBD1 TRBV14 TGTGCCAGCAGCCGCTCTACAGGGGGATTCTACAATGAGCAGTTCTTC CASSRSTGGFYNEQFF
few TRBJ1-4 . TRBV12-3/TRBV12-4 TGTGCCAGCAGTGACCGGGTCCAGGTTGCAACTAATGAAAAACTGTTTTTT CASSDRVQVATNEKLFF
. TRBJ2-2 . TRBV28 TGTGCCAGCAGTTTATTGCAGCGTTCAACCGGGGAGCTGTTTTTT CASSLLQRSTGELFF
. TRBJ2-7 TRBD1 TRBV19 TGTGCCAGTAGTATCGACAGGGGGATCTCCGAGCAGTACTTC CASSIDRGISEQYF
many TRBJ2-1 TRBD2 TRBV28 TGTGCCAGCACAAGCGGGAGCTCCTACAATGAGCAGTTCTTC CASTSGSSYNEQFF
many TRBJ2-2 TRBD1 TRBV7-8 TGTGCCAGCAGCTTAGCAGGGGCAGGGGGCCCCGGGGAGCTGTTTTTT CASSLAGAGGPGELFF